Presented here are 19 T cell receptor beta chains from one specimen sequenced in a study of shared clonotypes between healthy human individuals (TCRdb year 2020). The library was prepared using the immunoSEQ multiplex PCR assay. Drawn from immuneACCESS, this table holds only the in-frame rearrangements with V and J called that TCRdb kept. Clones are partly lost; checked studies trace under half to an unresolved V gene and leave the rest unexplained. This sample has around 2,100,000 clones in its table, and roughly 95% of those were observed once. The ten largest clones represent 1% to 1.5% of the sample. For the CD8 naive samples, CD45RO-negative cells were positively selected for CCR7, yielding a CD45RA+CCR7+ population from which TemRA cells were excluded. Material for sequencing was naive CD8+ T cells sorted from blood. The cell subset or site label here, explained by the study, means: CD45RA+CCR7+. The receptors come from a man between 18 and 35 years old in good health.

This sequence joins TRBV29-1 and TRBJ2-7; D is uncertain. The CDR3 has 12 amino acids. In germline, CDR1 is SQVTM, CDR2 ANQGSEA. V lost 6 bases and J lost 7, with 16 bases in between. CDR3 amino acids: CSVRSWPGEQYF. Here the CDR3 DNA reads TGCAGCGTCCGATCCTGGCCTGGGGAGCAGTACTTC.

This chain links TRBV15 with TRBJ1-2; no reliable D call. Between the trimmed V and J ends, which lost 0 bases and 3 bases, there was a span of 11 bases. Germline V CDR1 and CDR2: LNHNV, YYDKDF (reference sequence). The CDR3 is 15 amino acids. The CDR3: CATSREPEGDYGYTF. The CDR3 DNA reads TGTGCCACCAGCAGAGAACCTGAGGGCGACTATGGCTACACCTTC.

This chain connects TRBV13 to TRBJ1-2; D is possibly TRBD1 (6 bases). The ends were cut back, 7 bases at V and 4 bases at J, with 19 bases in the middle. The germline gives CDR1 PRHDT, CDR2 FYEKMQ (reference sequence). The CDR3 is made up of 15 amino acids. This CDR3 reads CASTEGGSASYGYTF. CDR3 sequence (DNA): TGTGCCAGCACCGAAGGGGGATCGGCTAGCTATGGCTACACCTTC.

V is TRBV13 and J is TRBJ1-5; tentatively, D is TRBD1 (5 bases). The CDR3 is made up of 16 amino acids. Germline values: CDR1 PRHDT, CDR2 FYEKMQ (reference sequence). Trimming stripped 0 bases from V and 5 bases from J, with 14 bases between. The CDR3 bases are TGTGCCAGCAGCTTAGGTAGGGACTTGGGGCATCAGCCCCAGCATTTT. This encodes CASSLGRDLGHQPQHF.

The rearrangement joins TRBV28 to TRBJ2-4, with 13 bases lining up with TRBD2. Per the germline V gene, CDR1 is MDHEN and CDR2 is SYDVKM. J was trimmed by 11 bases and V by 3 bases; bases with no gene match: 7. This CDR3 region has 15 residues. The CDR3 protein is CASSFQGLAGVVQYF. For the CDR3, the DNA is TGTGCCAGCAGTTTCCAAGGACTAGCGGGGGTAGTTCAGTACTTC. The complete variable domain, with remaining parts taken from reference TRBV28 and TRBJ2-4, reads DVKVTQSSRYLVKRTGEKVFLECVQDMDHENMFWYRQDPGLGLRLIYFSYDVKMKEKGDIPEGYSVSREKKERFSLILESASTNQTSMYLCASSFQGLAGVVQYFGAGTRLSVL.

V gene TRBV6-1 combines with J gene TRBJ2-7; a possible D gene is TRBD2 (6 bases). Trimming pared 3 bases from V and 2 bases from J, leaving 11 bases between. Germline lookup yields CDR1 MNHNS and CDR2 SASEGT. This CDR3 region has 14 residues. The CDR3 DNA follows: TGTGCCAGCAGTGAGCCTAGCGTTACCTACGAGCAGTACTTC. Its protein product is CASSEPSVTYEQYF.

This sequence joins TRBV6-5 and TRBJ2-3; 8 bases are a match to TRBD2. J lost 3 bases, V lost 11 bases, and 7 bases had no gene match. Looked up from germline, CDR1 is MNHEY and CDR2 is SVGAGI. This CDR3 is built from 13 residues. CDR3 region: CAGNPGGTDTQYF. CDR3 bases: TGTGCCGGAAACCCGGGGGGGACAGATACGCAGTATTTT.

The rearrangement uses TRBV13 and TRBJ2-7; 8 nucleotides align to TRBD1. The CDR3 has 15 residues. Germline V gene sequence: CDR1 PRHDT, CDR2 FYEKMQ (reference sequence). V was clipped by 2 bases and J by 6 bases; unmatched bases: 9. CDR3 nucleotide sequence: TGTGCCAGCAGCTTAACCGGACAGGGCGTTAGCGAGCAGTACTTC. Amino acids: CASSLTGQGVSEQYF.

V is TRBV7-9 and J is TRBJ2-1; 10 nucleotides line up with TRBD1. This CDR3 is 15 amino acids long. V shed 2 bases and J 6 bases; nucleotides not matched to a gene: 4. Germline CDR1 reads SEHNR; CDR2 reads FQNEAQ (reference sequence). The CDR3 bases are TGTGCCAGCAGCTTATGGGACAGGGGCATCAATGAGCAGTTCTTC. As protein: CASSLWDRGINEQFF.

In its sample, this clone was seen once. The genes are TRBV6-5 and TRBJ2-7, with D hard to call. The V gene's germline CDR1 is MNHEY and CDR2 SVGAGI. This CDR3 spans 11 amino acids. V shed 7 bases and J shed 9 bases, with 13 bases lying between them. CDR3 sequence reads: CASIDWVGQYF. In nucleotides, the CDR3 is TGTGCCAGCATCGACTGGGTAGGGCAGTACTTC.

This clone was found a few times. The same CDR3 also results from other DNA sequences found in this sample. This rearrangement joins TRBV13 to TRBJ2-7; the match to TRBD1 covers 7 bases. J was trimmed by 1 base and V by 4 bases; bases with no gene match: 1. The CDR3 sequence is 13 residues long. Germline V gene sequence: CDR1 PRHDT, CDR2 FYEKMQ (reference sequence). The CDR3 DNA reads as TGTGCCAGCAGCTCGGGACAGTCCTACGAGCAGTACTTC. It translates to CASSSGQSYEQYF.

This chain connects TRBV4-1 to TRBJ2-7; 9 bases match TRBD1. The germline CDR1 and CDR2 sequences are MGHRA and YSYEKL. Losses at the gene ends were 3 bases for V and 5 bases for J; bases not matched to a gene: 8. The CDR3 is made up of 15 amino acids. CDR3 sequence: CASSHGRGQGNEQYF. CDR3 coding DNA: TGCGCCAGCAGCCATGGGAGGGGACAGGGAAACGAGCAGTACTTC.

CDR3 residues: CSVPRTQNTGELFF. The CDR3 nucleotides read TGCAGCGTTCCACGGACACAGAACACCGGGGAGCTGTTTTTT. This sequence joins TRBV29-1 and TRBJ2-2, with D perhaps TRBD1 (5 bases). CDR1 SQVTM and CDR2 ANQGSEA come from the germline V gene. The CDR3 is 14 amino acids. Deletions cut 5 bases from V and 1 base from J, with 11 bases between.

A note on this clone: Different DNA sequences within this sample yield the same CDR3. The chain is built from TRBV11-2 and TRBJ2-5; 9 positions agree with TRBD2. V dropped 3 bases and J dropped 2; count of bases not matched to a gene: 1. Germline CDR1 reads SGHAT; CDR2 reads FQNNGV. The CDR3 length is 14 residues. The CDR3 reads CASSFSGGQETQYF. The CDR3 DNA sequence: TGTGCCAGCAGCTTTAGCGGGGGACAAGAGACCCAGTACTTC.

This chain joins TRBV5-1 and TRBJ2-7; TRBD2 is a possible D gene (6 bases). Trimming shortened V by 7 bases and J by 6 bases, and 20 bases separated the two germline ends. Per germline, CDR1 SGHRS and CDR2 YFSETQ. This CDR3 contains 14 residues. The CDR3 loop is CASGDGSGAPEQYF. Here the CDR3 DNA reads TGCGCCAGCGGAGACGGGAGTGGGGCCCCCGAGCAGTACTTC. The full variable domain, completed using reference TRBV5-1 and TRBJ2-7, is KAGVTQTPRYLIKTRGQQVTLSCSPISGHRSVSWYQQTPGQGLQFLFEYFSETQRNKGNFPGRFSGRQFSNSRSEMNVSTLELGDSALYLCASGDGSGAPEQYFGPGTRLTVT.

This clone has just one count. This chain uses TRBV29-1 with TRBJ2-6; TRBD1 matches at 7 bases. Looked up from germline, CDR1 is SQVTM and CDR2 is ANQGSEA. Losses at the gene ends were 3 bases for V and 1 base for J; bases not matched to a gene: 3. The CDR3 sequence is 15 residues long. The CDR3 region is CSVDRGMSGANVLTF. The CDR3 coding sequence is TGCAGCGTTGACAGGGGGATGTCTGGGGCCAACGTCCTGACTTTC.

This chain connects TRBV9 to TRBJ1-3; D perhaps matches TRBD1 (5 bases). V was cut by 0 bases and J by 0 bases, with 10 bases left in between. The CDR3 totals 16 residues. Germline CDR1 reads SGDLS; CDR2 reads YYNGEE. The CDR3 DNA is TGTGCCAGCAGCGTAGGGGGCGCGAGCTCTGGAAACACCATATATTTT. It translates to CASSVGGASSGNTIYF.

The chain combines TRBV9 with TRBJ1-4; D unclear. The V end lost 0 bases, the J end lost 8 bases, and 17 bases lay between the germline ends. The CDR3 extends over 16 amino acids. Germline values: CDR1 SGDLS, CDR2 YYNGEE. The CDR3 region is CASSVAFGVSEEKLFF. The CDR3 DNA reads TGTGCCAGCAGCGTAGCTTTCGGGGTCTCAGAAGAAAAACTGTTTTTT.

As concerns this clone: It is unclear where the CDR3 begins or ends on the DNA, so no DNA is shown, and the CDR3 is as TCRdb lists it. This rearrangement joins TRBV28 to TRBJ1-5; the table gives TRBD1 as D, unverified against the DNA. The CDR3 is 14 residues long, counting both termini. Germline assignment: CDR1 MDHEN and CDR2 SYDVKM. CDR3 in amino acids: CASSFGPGGQPQHF.